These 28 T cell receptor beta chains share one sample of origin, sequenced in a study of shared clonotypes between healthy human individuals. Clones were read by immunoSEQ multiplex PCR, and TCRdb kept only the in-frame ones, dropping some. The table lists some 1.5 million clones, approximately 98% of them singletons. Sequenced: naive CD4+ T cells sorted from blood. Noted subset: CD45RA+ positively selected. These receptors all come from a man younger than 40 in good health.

The CDR3 DNA follows: TGTGCCACCAGCAGAGTGGTTAGGACTAGAGTAGGCCACAATGAGCAGTTCTTC. This gives the protein CATSRVVRTRVGHNEQFF. This chain connects TRBV15 to TRBJ2-1; 7 bases fit TRBD2. V trimming: 1 base; J trimming: 5 bases; junction bases outside the gene matches: 14. CDR1 LNHNV and CDR2 YYDKDF come from the germline V gene (reference sequence). The CDR3 is 18 residues long. The full variable domain, with the rest looked up from reference TRBV15 and TRBJ2-1, is DAMVIQNPRYQVTQFGKPVTLSCSQTLNHNVMYWYQQKSSQAPKLLFHYYDKDFNNEADTPDNFQSRRPNTSFCFLDIRSPGLGDTAMYLCATSRVVRTRVGHNEQFFGPGTRLTVL.

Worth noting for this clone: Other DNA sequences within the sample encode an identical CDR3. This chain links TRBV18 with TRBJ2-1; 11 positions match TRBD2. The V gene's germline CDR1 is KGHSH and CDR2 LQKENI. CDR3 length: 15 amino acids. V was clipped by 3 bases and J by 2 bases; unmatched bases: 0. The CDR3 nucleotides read TGTGCCAGCTCACCGACTAGCGGGACCTACAATGAGCAGTTCTTC. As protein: CASSPTSGTYNEQFF.

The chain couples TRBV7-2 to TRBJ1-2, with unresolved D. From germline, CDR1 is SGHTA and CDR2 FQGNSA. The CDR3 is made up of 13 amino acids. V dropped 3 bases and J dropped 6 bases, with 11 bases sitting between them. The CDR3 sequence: CASSLWPADGYTF. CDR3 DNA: TGTGCCAGCAGCTTGTGGCCTGCCGATGGCTACACCTTC.

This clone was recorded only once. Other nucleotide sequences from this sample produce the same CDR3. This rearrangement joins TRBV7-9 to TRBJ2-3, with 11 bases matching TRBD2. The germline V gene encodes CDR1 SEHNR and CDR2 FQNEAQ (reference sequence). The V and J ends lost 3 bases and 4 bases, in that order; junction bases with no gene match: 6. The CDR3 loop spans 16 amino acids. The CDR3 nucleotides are TGTGCCAGCAGCTTTTCAACTAGCGGGAGCGCAGATACGCAGTATTTT. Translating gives CASSFSTSGSADTQYF.

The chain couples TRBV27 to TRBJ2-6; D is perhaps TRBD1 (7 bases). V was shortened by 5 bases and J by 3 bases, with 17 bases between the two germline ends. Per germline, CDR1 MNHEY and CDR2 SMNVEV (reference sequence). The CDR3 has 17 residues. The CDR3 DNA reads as TGTGCCAGCAGTCCGGACAGGCCAGCGGGTGGGGCCAACGTCCTGACTTTC. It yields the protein CASSPDRPAGGANVLTF.

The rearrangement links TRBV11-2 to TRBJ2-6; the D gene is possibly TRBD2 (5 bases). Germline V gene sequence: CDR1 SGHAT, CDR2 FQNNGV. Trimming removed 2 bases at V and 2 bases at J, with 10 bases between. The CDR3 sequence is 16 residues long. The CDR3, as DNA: TGTGCCAGCAGCTTAACTTGGGGAGCTGGGGCCAACGTCCTGACTTTC. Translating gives CASSLTWGAGANVLTF.

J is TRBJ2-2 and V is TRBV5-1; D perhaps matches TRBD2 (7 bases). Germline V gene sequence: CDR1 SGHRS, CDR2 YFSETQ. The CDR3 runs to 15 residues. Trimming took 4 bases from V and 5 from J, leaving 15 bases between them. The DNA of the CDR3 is TGCGCCAGCAGCCCAGACGGGGGGCGTACCGGGGAGCTGTTTTTT. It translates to CASSPDGGRTGELFF. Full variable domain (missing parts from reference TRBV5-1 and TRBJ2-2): KAGVTQTPRYLIKTRGQQVTLSCSPISGHRSVSWYQQTPGQGLQFLFEYFSETQRNKGNFPGRFSGRQFSNSRSEMNVSTLELGDSALYLCASSPDGGRTGELFFGEGSRLTVL.

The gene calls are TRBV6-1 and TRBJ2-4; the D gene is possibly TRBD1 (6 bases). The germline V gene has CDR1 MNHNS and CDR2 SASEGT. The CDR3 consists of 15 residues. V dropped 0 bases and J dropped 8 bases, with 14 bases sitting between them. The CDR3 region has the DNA TGTGCCAGCAGTGAAGCGGACAGTGGTTTTGACATTCAGTACTTC. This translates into CASSEADSGFDIQYF.

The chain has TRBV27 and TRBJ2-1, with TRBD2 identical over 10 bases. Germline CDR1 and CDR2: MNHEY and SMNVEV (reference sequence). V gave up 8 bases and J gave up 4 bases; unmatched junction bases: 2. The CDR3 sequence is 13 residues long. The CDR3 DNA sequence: TGTGCCAGCGGGACTAGCGTATACAATGAGCAGTTCTTC. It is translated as CASGTSVYNEQFF.

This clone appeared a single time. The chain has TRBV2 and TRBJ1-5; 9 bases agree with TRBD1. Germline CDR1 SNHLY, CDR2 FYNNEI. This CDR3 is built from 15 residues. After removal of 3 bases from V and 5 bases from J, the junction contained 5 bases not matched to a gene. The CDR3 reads CASSDRTGADQPQHF. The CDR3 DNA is TGTGCCAGCAGTGACCGGACAGGGGCTGATCAGCCCCAGCATTTT.

CDR3 nucleotide sequence: TGTGCCAGCAGCTTAGGTATTAGCGGGGCTAAGGCAGAGACCCAGTACTTC. Its translation: CASSLGISGAKAETQYF. This chain joins TRBV11-2 and TRBJ2-5, with 8 bases fitting TRBD2. The CDR3 contains 17 residues. The V gene end was trimmed by 1 base and the J gene end by 4 bases; junction bases not matched to a gene: 11. From germline, CDR1 is SGHAT and CDR2 FQNNGV. Combining the CDR3 with reference TRBV11-2 and TRBJ2-5 gives the whole variable domain EAGVAQSPRYKIIEKRQSVAFWCNPISGHATLYWYQQILGQGPKLLIQFQNNGVVDDSQLPKDRFSAERLKGVDSTLKIQPAKLEDSAVYLCASSLGISGAKAETQYFGPGTRLLVL.

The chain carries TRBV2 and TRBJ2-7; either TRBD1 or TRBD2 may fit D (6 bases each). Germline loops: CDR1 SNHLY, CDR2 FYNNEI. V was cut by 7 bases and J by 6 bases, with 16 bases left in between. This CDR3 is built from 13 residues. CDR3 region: CASTGASVTEQYF. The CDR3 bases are TGTGCCAGCACGGGGGCTAGCGTAACCGAGCAGTACTTC.

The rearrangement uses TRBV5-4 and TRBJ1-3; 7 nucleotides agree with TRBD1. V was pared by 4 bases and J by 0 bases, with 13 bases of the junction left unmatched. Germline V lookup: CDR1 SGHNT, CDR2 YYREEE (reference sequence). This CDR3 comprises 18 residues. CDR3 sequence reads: CASSLGGGLFPSGNTIYF. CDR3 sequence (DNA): TGTGCCAGCAGCCTAGGGGGCGGGCTTTTCCCCTCTGGAAACACCATATATTTT.

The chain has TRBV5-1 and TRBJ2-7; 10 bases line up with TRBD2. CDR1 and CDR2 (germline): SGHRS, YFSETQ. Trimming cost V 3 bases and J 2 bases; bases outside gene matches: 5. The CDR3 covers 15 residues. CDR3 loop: CASSSTSGATYEQYF. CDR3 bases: TGCGCCAGCAGCTCAACTAGCGGGGCTACCTACGAGCAGTACTTC.

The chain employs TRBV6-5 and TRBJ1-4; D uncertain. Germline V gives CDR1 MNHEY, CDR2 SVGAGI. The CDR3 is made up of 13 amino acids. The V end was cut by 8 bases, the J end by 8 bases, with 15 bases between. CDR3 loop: CASSMTQREKLFF. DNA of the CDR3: TGTGCCAGCTCCATGACCCAGCGGGAAAAACTGTTTTTT.

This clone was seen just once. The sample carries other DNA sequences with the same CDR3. The CDR3 nucleotides read TGTGCCAGCTCACCGGGAGTGTCCTACGAGCAGTACTTC. Its translation: CASSPGVSYEQYF. The rearrangement joins TRBV18 to TRBJ2-7; weak D call: TRBD2 (5 bases). Trimming removed 3 bases at V and 1 base at J, with 7 bases between. The CDR3 runs to 13 residues. CDR1 is KGHSH and CDR2 is LQKENI in the germline V gene.

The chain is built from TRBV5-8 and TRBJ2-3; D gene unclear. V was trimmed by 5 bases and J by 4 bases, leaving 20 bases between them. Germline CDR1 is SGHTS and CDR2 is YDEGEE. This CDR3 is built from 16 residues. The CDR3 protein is CASSFGGRSGADTQYF. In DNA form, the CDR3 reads TGTGCCAGCAGTTTCGGTGGGCGGTCAGGAGCAGATACGCAGTATTTT.

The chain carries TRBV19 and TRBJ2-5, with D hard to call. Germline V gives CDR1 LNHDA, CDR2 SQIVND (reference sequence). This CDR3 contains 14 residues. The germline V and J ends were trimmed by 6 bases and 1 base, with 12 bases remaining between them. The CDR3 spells CASRSGPAQETQYF. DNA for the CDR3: TGTGCCAGTAGAAGTGGTCCAGCCCAAGAGACCCAGTACTTC.

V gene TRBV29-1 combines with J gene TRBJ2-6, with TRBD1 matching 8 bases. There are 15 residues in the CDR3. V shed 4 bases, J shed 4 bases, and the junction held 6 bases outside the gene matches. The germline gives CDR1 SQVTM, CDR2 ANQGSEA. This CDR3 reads CSVARQGPGANVLTF. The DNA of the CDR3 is TGCAGCGTTGCCCGACAGGGGCCCGGGGCCAACGTCCTGACTTTC.

CDR3: CASSSIRDSPRGYTF. The CDR3 region has the DNA TGTGCCAGCAGCTCCATCCGGGACTCACCTCGAGGCTACACCTTC. This chain connects TRBV11-2 to TRBJ1-2, with a weak D call TRBD1 (5 bases). The V gene lost 4 bases and the J gene lost 8 bases, with 20 bases spanning the gap. Germline V CDR1 and CDR2: SGHAT, FQNNGV. The CDR3 is 15 residues long.

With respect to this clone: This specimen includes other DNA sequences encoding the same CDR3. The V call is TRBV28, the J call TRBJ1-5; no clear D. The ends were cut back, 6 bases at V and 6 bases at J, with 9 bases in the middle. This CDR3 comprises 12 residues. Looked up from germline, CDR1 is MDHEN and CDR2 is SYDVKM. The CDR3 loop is CASSLRSQPQHF. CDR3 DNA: TGTGCCAGCAGCTTAAGATCTCAGCCCCAGCATTTT.

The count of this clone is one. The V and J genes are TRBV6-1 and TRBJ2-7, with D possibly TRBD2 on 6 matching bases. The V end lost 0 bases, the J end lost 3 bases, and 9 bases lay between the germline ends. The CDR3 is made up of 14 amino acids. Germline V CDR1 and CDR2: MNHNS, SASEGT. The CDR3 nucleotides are TGTGCCAGCAGTGAAGCGGCTAGCGACTACGAGCAGTACTTC. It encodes CASSEAASDYEQYF.

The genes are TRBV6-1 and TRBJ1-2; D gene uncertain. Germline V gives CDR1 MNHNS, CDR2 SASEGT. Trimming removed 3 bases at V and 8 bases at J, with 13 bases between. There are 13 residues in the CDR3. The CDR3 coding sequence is TGTGCCAGCAGTGAGATGAGGGCTCGGGGCTACACCTTC. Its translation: CASSEMRARGYTF.

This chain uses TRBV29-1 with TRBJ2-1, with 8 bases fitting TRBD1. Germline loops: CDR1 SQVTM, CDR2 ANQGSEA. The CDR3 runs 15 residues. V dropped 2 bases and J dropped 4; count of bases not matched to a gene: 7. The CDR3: CSVETGTGLYNEQFF. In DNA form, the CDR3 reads TGCAGCGTTGAAACAGGGACAGGCCTATACAATGAGCAGTTCTTC.

CDR3 protein: CASSPWSSGANVLTF. The CDR3 DNA sequence: TGCGCCAGCAGCCCTTGGAGCTCTGGGGCCAACGTCCTGACTTTC. The chain joins TRBV5-1 to TRBJ2-6; no definite D call. CDR1 and CDR2 from the germline V gene are SGHRS and YFSETQ. V lost 4 bases and J lost 0, with 8 bases in between. The CDR3 contains 15 residues.

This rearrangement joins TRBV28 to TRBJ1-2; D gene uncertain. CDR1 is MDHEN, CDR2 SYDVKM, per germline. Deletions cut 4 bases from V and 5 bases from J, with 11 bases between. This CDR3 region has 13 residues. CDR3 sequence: CASSSGFFYGYTF. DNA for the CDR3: TGTGCCAGCAGTTCGGGATTCTTTTATGGCTACACCTTC.

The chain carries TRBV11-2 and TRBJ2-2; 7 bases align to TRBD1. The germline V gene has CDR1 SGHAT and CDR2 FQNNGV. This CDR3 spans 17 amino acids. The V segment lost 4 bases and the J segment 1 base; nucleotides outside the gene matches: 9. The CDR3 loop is CASSSFSRDRNTGELFF. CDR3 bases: TGTGCCAGCAGCTCCTTCTCCCGGGACAGGAACACCGGGGAGCTGTTTTTT.

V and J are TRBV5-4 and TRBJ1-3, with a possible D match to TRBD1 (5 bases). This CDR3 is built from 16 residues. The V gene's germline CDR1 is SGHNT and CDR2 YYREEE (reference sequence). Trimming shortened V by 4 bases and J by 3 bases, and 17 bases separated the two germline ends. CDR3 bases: TGTGCCAGCAGCCCCCGGGGCCCAGCGGATGGAAACACCATATATTTT. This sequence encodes CASSPRGPADGNTIYF.